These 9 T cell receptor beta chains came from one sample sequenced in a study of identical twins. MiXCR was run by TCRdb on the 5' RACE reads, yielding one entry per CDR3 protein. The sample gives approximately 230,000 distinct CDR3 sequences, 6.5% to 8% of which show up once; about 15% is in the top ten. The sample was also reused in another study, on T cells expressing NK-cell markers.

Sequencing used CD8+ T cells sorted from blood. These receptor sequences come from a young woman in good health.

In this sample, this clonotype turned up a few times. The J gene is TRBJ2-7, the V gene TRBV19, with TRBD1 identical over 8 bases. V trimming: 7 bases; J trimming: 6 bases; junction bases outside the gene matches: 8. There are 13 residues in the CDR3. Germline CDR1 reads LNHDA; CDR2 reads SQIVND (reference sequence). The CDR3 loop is CASKGQGIGEQYF. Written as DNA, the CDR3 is TGTGCCAGTAAAGGACAGGGTATTGGCGAGCAGTACTTC.

The CDR3 reads CASSASVTDYNEQFF. The CDR3 DNA sequence: TGTGCCAGCAGCGCTTCCGTGACAGATTACAATGAGCAGTTCTTC. The V and J genes are TRBV9 and TRBJ2-1; TRBD1 might be the D (5 bases). Per the germline V gene, CDR1 is SGDLS and CDR2 is YYNGEE. CDR3 length equals 15 residues. With 3 bases removed from V and 4 bases from J, the gap between germline ends came to 14 bases.

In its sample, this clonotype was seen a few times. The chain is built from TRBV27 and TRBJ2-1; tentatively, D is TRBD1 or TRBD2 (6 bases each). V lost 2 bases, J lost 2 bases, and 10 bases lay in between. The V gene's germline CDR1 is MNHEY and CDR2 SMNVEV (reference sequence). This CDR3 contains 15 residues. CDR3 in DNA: TGTGCCAGCAGTTTAGGAGGGGGGCCCTACAATGAGCAGTTCTTC. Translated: CASSLGGGPYNEQFF.

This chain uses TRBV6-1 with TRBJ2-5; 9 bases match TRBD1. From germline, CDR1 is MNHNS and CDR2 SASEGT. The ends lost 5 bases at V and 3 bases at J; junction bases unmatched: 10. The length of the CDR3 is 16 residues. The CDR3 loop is CASSPTLRTGEETQYF. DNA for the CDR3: TGTGCCAGCAGTCCCACCTTAAGGACAGGGGAAGAGACCCAGTACTTC.

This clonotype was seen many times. The CDR3: CSVEAGGPYSTTDTQYF. CDR3 bases: TGCAGCGTTGAAGCGGGAGGGCCCTATTCAACCACAGATACGCAGTATTTT. J is TRBJ2-3 and V is TRBV29-1, with 8 bases aligning to TRBD2. The CDR3 is made up of 17 amino acids. CDR1 is SQVTM, CDR2 ANQGSEA, per germline. J lost 2 bases, V lost 1 base, and 11 bases had no gene match.

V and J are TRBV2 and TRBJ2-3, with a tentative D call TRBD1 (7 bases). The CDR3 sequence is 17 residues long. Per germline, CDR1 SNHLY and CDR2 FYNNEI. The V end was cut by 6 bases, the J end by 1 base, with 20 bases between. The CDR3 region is CASRALRQGGGTDTQYF. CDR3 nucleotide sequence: TGTGCCAGCAGGGCTCTTCGACAGGGCGGGGGCACAGATACGCAGTATTTT. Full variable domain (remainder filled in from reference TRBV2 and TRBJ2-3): EPEVTQTPSHQVTQMGQEVILRCVPISNHLYFYWYRQILGQKVEFLVSFYNNEISEKSEIFDDQFSVERPDGSNFTLKIRSTKLEDSAMYFCASRALRQGGGTDTQYFGPGTRLTVL.

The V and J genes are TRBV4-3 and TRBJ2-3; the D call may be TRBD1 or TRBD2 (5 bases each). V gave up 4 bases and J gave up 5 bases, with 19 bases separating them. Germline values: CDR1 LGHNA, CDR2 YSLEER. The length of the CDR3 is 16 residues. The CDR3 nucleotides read TGCGCCAGCAGCCCAAGGGACCCCTGGGGGATAGATACGCAGTATTTT. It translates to CASSPRDPWGIDTQYF.

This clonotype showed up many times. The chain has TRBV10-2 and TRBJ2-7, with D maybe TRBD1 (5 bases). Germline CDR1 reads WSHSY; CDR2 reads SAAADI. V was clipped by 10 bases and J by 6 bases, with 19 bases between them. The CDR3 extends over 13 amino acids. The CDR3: CATQIGARSEQYF. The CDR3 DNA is TGCGCCACCCAAATAGGGGCGCGAAGCGAGCAGTACTTC.

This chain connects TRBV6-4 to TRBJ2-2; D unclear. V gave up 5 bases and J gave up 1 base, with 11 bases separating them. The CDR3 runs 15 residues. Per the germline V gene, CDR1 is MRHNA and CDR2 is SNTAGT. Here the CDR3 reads CASSRSAGNTGELFF. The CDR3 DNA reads TGTGCCAGCAGTCGGTCGGCAGGGAACACCGGGGAGCTGTTTTTT.